The rows below give T cell receptor beta chains drawn from one sample of a study of blood T cell repertoires in COVID-19. The table came from immunoSEQ multiplex PCR; TCRdb's copy has only in-frame clones and leaves some out. Of 120,000 to 150,000 clones detected, around three quarters appear once; the ten largest clones hold about 3.6%. Specimen: peripheral blood. These receptors were collected from a man in his sixties with acute or convalescent COVID-19. The CDR3 runs from the conserved cysteine through the conserved F or W. D genes are given only for firm matches. Size is stated for part of the rows, as once, few or many counts, or as a class when the clone is expanded.

j_call v_call d_call clone_size cdr3_nt cdr3_aa
TRBJ1-4 TRBV19 - - TGTGCCAGTAGTATCCTCTTGACAGGCAGTAATGAAAAACTGTTTTTT CASSILLTGSNEKLFF
TRBJ1-2 TRBV7-9 - - TGTGCCAGCAGCCCATTATCTCAGGGGGGCTACACCTTC CASSPLSQGGYTF
TRBJ1-3 TRBV28 - - TGTGCCAGCAGCCCGCAGGTACACTCTGGAAACACCATATATTTT CASSPQVHSGNTIYF
TRBJ2-7 TRBV6-2/TRBV6-3 TRBD1 few TGTGCCAGCAGTTTAGGGGACAGCGAGCAGTACTTC CASSLGDSEQYF
TRBJ1-3 TRBV19 - - TGTGCCAGTGAAAACGTCGGGGGAAACACCATATATTTT CASENVGGNTIYF
TRBJ2-5 TRBV5-1 TRBD2 - TGCGCCAGCAGCTTGGGGGCGGGAGACCAAGAGACCCAGTACTTC CASSLGAGDQETQYF
TRBJ1-1 TRBV2 TRBD1 - TGTGCCAGCAGACGCAGGGGGATGAACACTGAAGCTTTCTTT CASRRRGMNTEAFF
TRBJ2-5 TRBV4-2 - once TGTGCCAGCAGCAATAGGGGGACCCAGTACTTC CASSNRGTQYF
TRBJ1-3 TRBV4-1 TRBD1 - TGCGCCAGCAGCCAAGACCAAAACCAGGGGGCGATCTCTGGAAACACCATATATTTT CASSQDQNQGAISGNTIYF
TRBJ2-4 TRBV7-2 - - TGTGCCAGCAGCTTATCGGCGGGATCCATTCAGTACTTC CASSLSAGSIQYF
TRBJ1-4 TRBV6-5 TRBD1 - TGTGCCACCCGAAAAGCCGGGACAGTAAGGGAAAAACTGTTTTTT CATRKAGTVREKLFF
TRBJ2-2 TRBV7-2 TRBD1 - TGTGCCAGCAGAAAGGGGGCGGCCGGAACCGGGGAGCTGTTTTTT CASRKGAAGTGELFF
TRBJ1-1 TRBV3-1/TRBV3-2 TRBD1 - TGTGCCAGCAGCCAAGACCGGACAGGTGAAGCTTTCTTT CASSQDRTGEAFF
TRBJ2-1 TRBV5-1 TRBD2 - TGCGCCAGCAGCTCCGGACTAGCGGGAGGGGGTGAGCAGTTCTTC CASSSGLAGGGEQFF
TRBJ1-1 TRBV6-4 TRBD1 - TGTGCCAGCAGCCCACAGGGGGGAACTGAAGCTTTCTTT CASSPQGGTEAFF
TRBJ2-7 TRBV28 TRBD2 - TGTGCCAGCAGTTCCCTCGGGTTACGGGAGGCGACCTACGAGCAGTACTTC CASSSLGLREATYEQYF
TRBJ1-5 TRBV28 TRBD1 - TGTGCCAGCAGTCCCCAGGGGGTAAGCAATCAGCCCCAGCATTTT CASSPQGVSNQPQHF
TRBJ1-1 TRBV29-1 - - TGCAGCGTTGAGGAACAGGGCGGGAACACTGAAGCTTTCTTT CSVEEQGGNTEAFF
TRBJ2-1 TRBV24-1 TRBD2 - TGTGCCACCAGTGATACCAAAGCGGGAGCAGGCGATGAGCAGTTCTTC CATSDTKAGAGDEQFF
TRBJ2-3 TRBV3-1/TRBV3-2 TRBD2 - TGTGCCAGCAGCCTGTTAGCGGGAAGCACAGATACGCAGTATTTT CASSLLAGSTDTQYF
TRBJ1-6 TRBV6-5 - - TGTGCGAGCGAGGAGCCACTCAATTCACCCCTCCACTTT CASEEPLNSPLHF
TRBJ1-5 TRBV7-2 TRBD1 - TGTGCCAGCAGCCTGGGACAGGGGGTTAATCAGCCCCAGCATTTT CASSLGQGVNQPQHF
TRBJ2-1 TRBV19 TRBD2 few TGTGCCAGTAGTATAGATACCTCCATCAGCGGGAGCTACAATGAGCAGTTCTTC CASSIDTSISGSYNEQFF
TRBJ1-6 TRBV27 - - TGTGCCAGCAGTTCCCCCGGGGTCCGAAATTCACCCCTCCACTTT CASSSPGVRNSPLHF
TRBJ1-5 TRBV27 - few TGTGCCAGCAGTCAGGGGACTCAGCCCCAGCATTTT CASSQGTQPQHF
TRBJ2-5 TRBV27 - - TGTGCCAGCAGTTTACGCGGACAGACTAAAGAGACCCAGTACTTC CASSLRGQTKETQYF
TRBJ2-2 TRBV2 - - TGTGCCAGCATAGCCAACTCGAACACCGGGGAGCTGTTTTTT CASIANSNTGELFF
TRBJ1-1 TRBV27 - - TGTGCCAGCTCAGCAAGGGGGTTACCTGAAGCTTTCTTT CASSARGLPEAFF
TRBJ2-2 TRBV9 TRBD2 once TGTGCCAGCAGCGTAGCTAATAGCGGGACCGGGGAGCTGTTTTTT CASSVANSGTGELFF
TRBJ2-5 TRBV19 TRBD2 once TGTGCCAGTAGAAGCGGACTAGCCGGAGAGACCCAGTACTTC CASRSGLAGETQYF
TRBJ2-1 TRBV24-1 TRBD1 - TGTGCCTCGTCGGGACAGGGCTACAATGAGCAGTTCTTC CASSGQGYNEQFF
TRBJ2-2 TRBV3-1/TRBV3-2 TRBD2 - TGTGCCAGCAGCCAGGGGCTAGCGGTCACCGGGGAGCTGTTTTTT CASSQGLAVTGELFF
TRBJ2-7 TRBV7-9 TRBD2 - TGTGCCAGCAGCCGCCTCTCTAGCGGGAGGGCCGGGGATTACGAGCAGTACTTC CASSRLSSGRAGDYEQYF
TRBJ2-5 TRBV27 TRBD2 - TGTGCCAGCAGTCCGCGACTAGCGGGGAAGTTAGAGACCCAGTACTTC CASSPRLAGKLETQYF
TRBJ1-6 TRBV7-2 - - TGTGCCAGCAGCTTGGGCCATTATAATTCACCCCTCCACTTT CASSLGHYNSPLHF
TRBJ1-5 TRBV7-8 - few TGTGCCAGCAGCTTAGGTGCGGGGGCAAGGCAGCCCCAGCATTTT CASSLGAGARQPQHF
TRBJ1-2 TRBV5-4 - few TGTGCCAGCAGCGTTCCTACAGGGTTGGGTGGCTACACCTTC CASSVPTGLGGYTF
TRBJ2-3 TRBV6-2/TRBV6-3 TRBD2 - TGTGCCAGCAGCCCCGGACTAGCGGGAGGGACAGATACGCAGTATTTT CASSPGLAGGTDTQYF
TRBJ2-1 TRBV10-3 - - TGTGCCATCAGTGATACACAGGGTTCTGAGCAGTTCTTC CAISDTQGSEQFF
TRBJ2-2 TRBV5-1 - - TGCGCCAGCAGCCTTACCGACTTGTACACCGGGGAGCTGTTTTTT CASSLTDLYTGELFF
TRBJ2-1 TRBV27 - - TGTGCCAGCAGTTACCGAGGCAATGAGCAGTTCTTC CASSYRGNEQFF